Listed below are T cell receptor beta chains from one sample, sequenced in a study of graft-versus-host responses after intestinal transplantation. Generated by immunoSEQ multiplex PCR, the TCRdb table keeps only in-frame clones and is missing some. The repertoire holds about 80,000 clones, with about 90% as singletons. The material sequenced was PBMCs, taken 98 days after intestinal transplantation. These TCRs come from a human patient who received an intestinal transplant, so some T cells may come from the graft donor. Both conserved end residues are part of each CDR3. Clone size is given for some rows only: seen once, a few or many times, or a class if the clone is expanded.

V gene	J gene	clone size	CDR3 protein
TRBV6-1	TRBJ2-7	-	CASSWAGRDEQYF
TRBV2	TRBJ1-2	-	CAGRTGGGYTF
TRBV5-1	TRBJ2-5	-	CASSAGPLKETQYF
TRBV5-8	TRBJ1-2	once	CASSGETHGYTF
TRBV5-1	TRBJ2-7	-	CASSPGYEQYF
TRBV4-1	TRBJ2-7	-	CASSPGTGGVYEQYF
TRBV2	TRBJ1-1	-	CASTGTEGNTEAFF
TRBV6-1	TRBJ2-1	-	CASSESSGGYNEQFF
TRBV4-1	TRBJ2-2	-	CASSPTGGADTGELFF
TRBV7-9	TRBJ2-5	-	CASSFPGRETQYF
TRBV4-1	TRBJ1-1	-	CASSQEEQENTEAFF
TRBV2	TRBJ2-1	-	CASSAPLAGVDEQFF
TRBV27	TRBJ2-2	-	CASRTGPGELFF
TRBV28	TRBJ2-7	-	CASSLWSAGRFYEQYF
TRBV30	TRBJ2-1	-	CAWSYGETYNEQFF
TRBV30	TRBJ2-1	-	CAWRGAAGGPLNEQFF
TRBV4-1	-	-	CASSQAKSSYEQYF
TRBV28	TRBJ1-5	-	CASSKDRAMLRQPQHF
TRBV28	TRBJ2-1	-	CASSLGSGRYQFF
TRBV2	TRBJ2-2	-	CATRLANTGELFF